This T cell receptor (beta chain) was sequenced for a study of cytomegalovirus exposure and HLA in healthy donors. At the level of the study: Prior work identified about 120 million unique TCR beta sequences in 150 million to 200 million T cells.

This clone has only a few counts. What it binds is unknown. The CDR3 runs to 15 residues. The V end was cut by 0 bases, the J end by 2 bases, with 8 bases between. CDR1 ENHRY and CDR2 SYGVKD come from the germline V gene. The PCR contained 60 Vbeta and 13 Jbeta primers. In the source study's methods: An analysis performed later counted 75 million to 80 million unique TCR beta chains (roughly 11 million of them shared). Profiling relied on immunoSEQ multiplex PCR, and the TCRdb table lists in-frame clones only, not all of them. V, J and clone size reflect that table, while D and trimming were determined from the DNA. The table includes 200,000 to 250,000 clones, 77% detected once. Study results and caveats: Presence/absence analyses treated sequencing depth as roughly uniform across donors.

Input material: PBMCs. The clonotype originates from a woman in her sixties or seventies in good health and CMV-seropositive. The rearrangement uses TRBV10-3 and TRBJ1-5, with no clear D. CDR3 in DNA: TGTGCCATCAGTGAGTCGGGGAGGGGCAATCAGCCCCAGCATTTT. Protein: CAISESGRGNQPQHF.